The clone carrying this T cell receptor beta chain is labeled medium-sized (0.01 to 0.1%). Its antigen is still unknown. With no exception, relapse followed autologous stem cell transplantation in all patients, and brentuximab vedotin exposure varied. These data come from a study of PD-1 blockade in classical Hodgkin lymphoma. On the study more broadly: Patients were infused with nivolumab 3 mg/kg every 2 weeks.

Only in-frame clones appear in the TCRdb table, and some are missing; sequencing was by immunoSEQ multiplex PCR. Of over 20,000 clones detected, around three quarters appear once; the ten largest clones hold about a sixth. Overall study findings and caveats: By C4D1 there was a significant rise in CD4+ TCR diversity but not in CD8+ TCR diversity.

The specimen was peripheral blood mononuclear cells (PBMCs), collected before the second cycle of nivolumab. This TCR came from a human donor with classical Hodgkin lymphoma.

The chain's CDR3 is CASSTLAAQETQYF. The CDR3 DNA reads as TGTGCCAGCAGTACGCTAGCGGCCCAAGAGACCCAGTACTTC. The genes are TRBV2 and TRBJ2-5, with 7 bases that match TRBD2. The J segment lost 1 base and the V segment lost 5 bases, leaving 4 bases of the junction unmatched. The CDR3 extends over 14 amino acids. CDR1 and CDR2 (germline): SNHLY, FYNNEI.